These 11 T cell receptor beta chains were all obtained from the same sample, sequenced in a study of T-cell reconstitution after alpha-beta-depleted transplantation in children. It was with unique molecular identifiers that the TCRbeta library was prepared. TCRdb re-derived calls from the PCR reads in MiXCR, one entry per CDR3 protein. The data contain fewer than 150,000 distinct CDR3 sequences, 9.5% to 10% of them seen just once; the ten biggest clones take up around 24%. Source: PBMCs, mostly from graft donor cells, taken 180 days after TCRalphabeta/CD19-depleted stem cell transplant. The source is a girl in the first two years of life who had a stem cell transplant for combined immunodeficiency, so the T cells may come from the graft donor.

The chain uses TRBV20-1 and TRBJ1-3; no firm D call. Germline CDR1 is DFQATT and CDR2 is SNEGSKA (reference sequence). This CDR3 is 14 amino acids long. V lost 3 bases, J lost 0 bases, and 9 bases lay in between. The CDR3 DNA is TGCAGTGCTAGTGGACTCGGCTCTGGAAACACCATATATTTT. Amino acid sequence: CSASGLGSGNTIYF.

J is TRBJ2-2 and V is TRBV28, with 11 positions matching TRBD2. Germline V gives CDR1 MDHEN, CDR2 SYDVKM. The CDR3 has 15 amino acids. J gave up 6 bases and V 3 bases, and 3 bases lay outside the gene matches. CDR3 in DNA: TGTGCCAGCAGTTTGACTAGCGGGGTCGCCGGGGAGCTGTTTTTT. Translating gives CASSLTSGVAGELFF. The variable domain in full, completed from reference TRBV28 and TRBJ2-2, reads DVKVTQSSRYLVKRTGEKVFLECVQDMDHENMFWYRQDPGLGLRLIYFSYDVKMKEKGDIPEGYSVSREKKERFSLILESASTNQTSMYLCASSLTSGVAGELFFGEGSRLTVL.

This chain's CDR3 is CSALPGAGETQYF. The CDR3 region has the DNA TGCAGTGCCCTCCCGGGGGCCGGAGAGACCCAGTACTTC. The rearrangement links TRBV20-1 to TRBJ2-5; the D call may be TRBD1 or TRBD2 (6 bases each). Germline assignment: CDR1 DFQATT and CDR2 SNEGSKA (reference sequence). The CDR3 consists of 13 residues. V was trimmed by 6 bases and J by 4 bases, leaving 15 bases between them.

In its sample, this clonotype was seen a few times. The CDR3 loop is CASSLRSWDRVDYEQYF. DNA of the CDR3: TGTGCCAGCAGTTTAAGGTCCTGGGACAGGGTTGACTACGAGCAGTACTTC. The V gene is TRBV12-3 or TRBV12-4, the J gene TRBJ2-7; 9 bases match TRBD1. The CDR3 is 17 amino acids. V shed 2 bases, J shed 3 bases, and the junction held 11 bases outside the gene matches.

The rearrangement joins TRBV27 to TRBJ2-2; TRBD2 matches at 7 bases. CDR3 length: 18 residues. Germline V gene data show CDR1 as MNHEY and CDR2 as SMNVEV (reference sequence). After removal of 3 bases from V and 0 bases from J, the junction contained 10 bases not matched to a gene. This CDR3 reads CASSLTSWGTTNTGELFF. The CDR3 DNA reads as TGTGCCAGCAGTTTGACTAGCTGGGGGACTACGAACACCGGGGAGCTGTTTTTT.

The chain's CDR3 is CSVPHGQDYTF. The CDR3 nucleotides read TGCAGCGTTCCCCACGGCCAGGACTACACCTTC. V is TRBV29-1 and J is TRBJ1-2; D gene uncertain. Trimming pared 5 bases from V and 10 bases from J, leaving 14 bases between. Per the germline V gene, CDR1 is SQVTM and CDR2 is ANQGSEA. This CDR3 contains 11 residues.

The rearrangement joins TRBV5-5 to TRBJ2-3; 12 nucleotides line up with TRBD2. The germline V gene encodes CDR1 SGHKS and CDR2 YYEKEE (reference sequence). The V gene end was trimmed by 4 bases and the J gene end by 6 bases; junction bases not matched to a gene: 6. The length of the CDR3 is 15 residues. The CDR3 region has the DNA TGTGCCAGCAGCCGCTGGACTAGCGGGGTTGATACGCAGTATTTT. Residues: CASSRWTSGVDTQYF.

The sample holds a few counts of this clonotype. The CDR3 protein is CASSFGIQETQYF. Written as DNA, the CDR3 is TGTGCCAGCAGCTTCGGGATCCAAGAGACCCAGTACTTC. The J gene is TRBJ2-5, the V gene TRBV7-9, with D perhaps matching TRBD2 (5 bases). The CDR3 runs to 13 residues. Trimming shortened V by 3 bases and J by 1 base, and 6 bases separated the two germline ends. Germline-derived CDR1 and CDR2 are SEHNR and FQNEAQ (reference sequence). The full variable domain, completed using reference TRBV7-9 and TRBJ2-5, is DTGVSQNPRHKITKRGQNVTFRCDPISEHNRLYWYRQTLGQGPEFLTYFQNEAQLEKSRLLSDRFSAERPKGSFSTLEIQRTEQGDSAMYLCASSFGIQETQYFGPGTRLLVL.

This clonotype was seen only a few times. The chain uses TRBV29-1 and TRBJ2-7, with D perhaps matching TRBD1 (6 bases). Looked up from germline, CDR1 is SQVTM and CDR2 is ANQGSEA. Trimming cost V 3 bases and J 0 bases, with 12 bases left between them. The CDR3 consists of 14 residues. The CDR3 sequence is CSVDDRRVSYEQYF. The CDR3 bases are TGCAGCGTTGATGACAGGCGAGTCTCCTACGAGCAGTACTTC.

This clonotype was observed a few times. The V call is TRBV25-1, the J call TRBJ2-5, with D tentatively TRBD2 (7 bases). Germline V lookup: CDR1 MGHDK, CDR2 SYGVNS. V was pared by 2 bases and J by 6 bases, with 16 bases between. The CDR3 runs to 15 residues. The CDR3 sequence is CASSEGGGGEKTQYF. CDR3 sequence (DNA): TGTGCCAGCAGTGAAGGGGGCGGGGGAGAAAAGACCCAGTACTTC.

This rearrangement joins TRBV20-1 to TRBJ2-4; 7 bases match TRBD1. This CDR3 spans 19 amino acids. Germline CDR1 and CDR2: DFQATT and SNEGSKA (reference sequence). Trimming took 2 bases from V and 0 from J; bases not matched to a gene: 16. CDR3 residues: CSARNPPMTGSIAKNIQYF. In DNA form, the CDR3 reads TGCAGTGCTAGAAACCCCCCTATGACAGGGAGTATAGCCAAAAACATTCAGTACTTC.